This TCR beta chain comes out of a study of blood T cells in healthy people across ages. On the study more broadly: About one barcoded beta molecule per two T cells was captured by template switching. Overall study results and limits: As naive T cell percentage varied, TCR beta diversity correlated strongly with it. Because donor CMV status was unknown, expanded clonotype changes were possibly confounded.

This clonotype has only a few counts. The antigen is undetermined. V was clipped by 1 base and J by 7 bases, with 12 bases between them. CDR3 length equals 14 residues. Together with a sample-barcoded 5' primer, a J-beta primer mix was included in a second PCR lasting about 6 to 11 cycles. TCRdb used MiXCR to reprocess the 5' RACE reads, holding one entry per CDR3 protein. The sample records 1,800,000 or so distinct CDR3 sequences, approximately 40% being singletons. Specimen: blood. The V gene is TRBV12-3 or TRBV12-4, the J gene TRBJ2-3; possibly TRBD1 for D (6 bases). The clonotype was recovered from a human donor in good health. The CDR3 bases are TGTGCCAGCAGTTTAGTCCAGGGGCCACATACGCAGTATTTT. Translation: CASSLVQGPHTQYF.